The entry below describes one T cell receptor (beta chain). The antigen it recognizes is unknown. Per-base qualities were not stored, and no clone one base away is much larger. Each collaborating institution followed its own protocols to collect whole blood in K2EDTA tubes. For TCRbeta analysis, collaborators shipped samples as frozen whole blood, isolated PBMCs, or DNA extracted from either of those sample types. TCRbeta CDR3 regions were amplified from genomic DNA using the immunoSEQ Assay, a bias-controlled multiplex PCR. The original pipeline was this. Within the assay, amplification of reference gene primers was used to estimate how many nucleated cells each sample contained. Sequence reads were collapsed and filtered to measure the absolute abundance of every unique TCRbeta CDR3 rearrangement. Productive Simpson clonality was computed per sample as the square root of Simpson's diversity index over productive rearrangements. The table comes from immuneACCESS by way of TCRdb, which keeps in-frame sequences with V and J called. Part of the clones is missing from these tables; in studies checked, under half for an unresolved V gene and the rest for unknown reasons. V, J and clone size reflect that table, while D and trimming were determined from the DNA. This sample is represented by under 40,000 clones; over 90% of them were singletons. More than 4% of the sample is held by the ten biggest clonotypes.

This entry is derived from a study of blood T cell repertoires in COVID-19 (dated by TCRdb to 2018 to 2021). Background for the entire study: The collaborator samples originated in the United States, Italy and Spain and spanned the acute and convalescent phases of COVID-19. HLA class I and class II types, where available, came from metadata supplied by the sample provider rather than from assay-based typing. Deeply sampled blood TCRbeta repertoires from subjects exposed to, actively infected with, or recovered from COVID-19 were included in the dataset. Nearly every sample came with metadata listing a de-identified subject ID, COVID-19 status, age in years and sex. The repertoires were released in a freely available public database meant as a resource for research on the immune response to SARS-CoV-2. The prospective study material was composed of cDNA or gDNA derived from T cells, B-cell-depleted T cells, or PBMCs. The samples were drawn from the first 160 participants of the ongoing ImmuneRACE study and from 1,254 subjects provided by 6 global collaborators.

General findings and caveats noted by the study authors: The quantity of clinical and demographic metadata differed by source and by participant and was supplied without curation.

The TCR originated in a human donor in a cohort sampled during active COVID-19. Sequenced: peripheral blood.

The CDR3: CASTGGAGQPQHF. The nucleotides read TGTGCCAGTACGGGGGGCGCGGGTCAGCCCCAGCATTTT. This chain joins TRBV19 to TRBJ1-5; the best D guess is TRBD1, with 6 bases matching. Per the germline V gene (reference sequence), LNHDA is the CDR1 and SQIVND is the CDR2. Inclusive of the bounding cysteine and phenylalanine, the CDR3 is 13 residues long. Here the CDR3 DNA is all that survives: 39 bases in frame from base 1. The V end loses 7 bases and the J end loses 6 bases, and a stretch of 13 bases separates them. With all but the CDR3 taken from the reference TRBV19 and TRBJ1-5 genes, the full variable domain is: DGGITQSPKYLFRKEGQNVTLSCEQNLNHDAMYWYRQDPGQGLRLIYYSQIVNDFQKGDIAEGYSVSREKKESFPLTVTSAQKNPTAFYLCASTGGAGQPQHFGDGTRLSIL.